This TCR beta chain was sequenced during a study of blood T cell repertoires in COVID-19 (dated by TCRdb to 2018 to 2021). Some background on the complete study: Samples covering the acute and convalescent phases of COVID-19 were provided by collaborators in the United States, Italy and Spain. The repertoires were made available in a free public database intended to serve as a resource for research on the immune response to SARS-CoV-2. The prospective study material was composed of cDNA or gDNA derived from T cells, B-cell-depleted T cells, or PBMCs. Subjects who had been exposed to COVID-19, were actively infected with it, or had recovered from it provided the deeply sampled blood TCRbeta repertoires that made up the dataset. The samples were drawn from the first 160 participants of the ongoing ImmuneRACE study and from 1,200 or so subjects provided by 6 global collaborators. Where available, HLA class I and class II types were taken from metadata supplied by the sample provider and were not determined by assay-based typing. Sample metadata almost always included a de-identified subject ID, COVID-19 status, age in years and sex. Here is what the overall study found, with its caveats: The quantity of clinical and demographic metadata differed by source and by participant and was supplied without curation.

V is cut by 0 bases and J by 8 bases, and the space between the germline ends is 10 bases. CDR1 and CDR2 were assigned from the germline V gene as SGHVS and FQNEAQ. The cysteine opens and the phenylalanine closes a CDR3 of 13 amino acids. The CDR3 DNA has 39 bases and is translated from base 1. With regard to this clone: What this receptor recognizes is not known. It has no much larger one-base neighbor in the sample; base qualities were not kept.

In the prospective study, participants were about 18 to 95 years old, resided in under 30 geographic areas of the United States, and were enrolled through a virtual design. In the prospective study, cohorts were assigned on the basis of participant-reported clinical history obtained from a screening survey and a study questionnaire. For ImmuneRACE Cohort 3, a participant was defined as recovered based on two consecutive negative NP/OP PCR tests, clearance by a healthcare professional, or resolution of symptoms. Each participant in the prospective study had whole blood, serum and a nasopharyngeal or oropharyngeal swab collected by mobile phlebotomists. Prospective study participants could optionally give additional blood draws and questionnaires over an approximately two-month period. Blood samples from the prospective study were shipped frozen or at room temperature prior to DNA extraction. TCRbeta CDR3 regions were amplified from genomic DNA using the immunoSEQ Assay, a bias-controlled multiplex PCR. As for the authors' bioinformatics: The number of nucleated cells in each sample was estimated from the amplification of reference gene primers within the assay. To quantify the absolute abundance of each unique TCRbeta CDR3 rearrangement, sequence reads were collapsed and filtered. For each sample, productive Simpson clonality was calculated by taking the square root of Simpson's diversity index across productive rearrangements. As stored in TCRdb, this immuneACCESS dataset retains in-frame rearrangements with V and J assigned. A fraction of the clones does not appear; measured against another copy, unresolved V genes explain less than half of the discrepancy, and the remainder lacks a known reason. V, J and clone size were drawn from that table, and D and trimming were deduced from the DNA. Counted in this sample were more than 250,000 clones; around 90% of them appeared once. Approximately 5.2% of the sample is taken by the ten largest.

The rearrangement joined TRBV7-8 to TRBJ1-1; the D gene cannot be named for sure. The sample comprised PBMCs or T cells enriched from blood (not recorded which). The receptor was derived from a woman in her thirties who had recovered from COVID-19. DNA sequence: TGTGCCAGCAGCTTAGCCGGGGTGAGAGAAGCTTTCTTT. Its translation is CASSLAGVREAFF.